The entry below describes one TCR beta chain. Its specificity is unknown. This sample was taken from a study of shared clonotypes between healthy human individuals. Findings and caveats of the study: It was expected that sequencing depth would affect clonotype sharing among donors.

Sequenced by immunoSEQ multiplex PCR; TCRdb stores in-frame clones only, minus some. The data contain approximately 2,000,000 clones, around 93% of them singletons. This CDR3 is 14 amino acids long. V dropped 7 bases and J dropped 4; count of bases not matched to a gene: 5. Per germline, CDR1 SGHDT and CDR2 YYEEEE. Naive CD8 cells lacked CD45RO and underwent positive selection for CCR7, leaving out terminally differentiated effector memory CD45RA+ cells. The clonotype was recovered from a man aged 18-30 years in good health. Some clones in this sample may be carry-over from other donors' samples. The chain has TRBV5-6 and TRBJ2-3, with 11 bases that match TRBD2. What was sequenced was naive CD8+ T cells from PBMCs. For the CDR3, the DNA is TGTGCCAGCCGGACTAGCGGGTTCTCAGATACGCAGTATTTT. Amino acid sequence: CASRTSGFSDTQYF.